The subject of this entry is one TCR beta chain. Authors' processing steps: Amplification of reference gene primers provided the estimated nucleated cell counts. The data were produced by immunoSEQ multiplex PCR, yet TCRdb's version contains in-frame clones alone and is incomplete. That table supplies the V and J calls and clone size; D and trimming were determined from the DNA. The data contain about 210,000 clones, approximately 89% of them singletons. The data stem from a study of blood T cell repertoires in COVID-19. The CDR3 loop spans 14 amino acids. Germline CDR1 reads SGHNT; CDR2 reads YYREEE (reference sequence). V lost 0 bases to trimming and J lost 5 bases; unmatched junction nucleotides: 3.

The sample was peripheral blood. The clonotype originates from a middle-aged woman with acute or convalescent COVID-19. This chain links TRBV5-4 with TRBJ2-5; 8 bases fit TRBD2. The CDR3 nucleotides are TGTGCCAGCAGCTTGGTTAGCGGGGAGGAGACCCAGTACTTC. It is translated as CASSLVSGEETQYF.